This TCR beta chain was identified in a study of regulatory T cells in long-lasting Graves disease. Regarding time point: persistent/refractory GD, antithyroid drugs over 5 years with positive TRAb. PBMC-extracted RNA yielded the TCR library. Construction of TCR beta libraries relied on iRepertoire HTBI primers and on Arm-PCR targeting CDR3 regions. TCRdb itself ran the multiplex PCR reads through MiXCR, one entry per CDR3 protein. Of roughly 400,000 distinct CDR3 sequences listed, 21% are singletons. Ten or more counts support this clonotype. The source of this sequence is a female donor with Graves disease. The specimen comprised peripheral blood mononuclear cells (PBMCs), sampled when the disease was refractory, from a patient treated with antithyroid drugs.

The DNA of the CDR3 is TGTGCCAGTAGCCAGGCGGAGAACACTGAAGCTTTCTTT. This codes for CASSQAENTEAFF. V and J are TRBV19 and TRBJ1-1; unclear D gene. Trimming took 6 bases from V and 1 from J, leaving 9 bases between them. CDR3 length: 13 amino acids. Per the germline V gene, CDR1 is LNHDA and CDR2 is SQIVND (reference sequence). Supplemented by reference TRBV19 and TRBJ1-1, the full variable domain reads DGGITQSPKYLFRKEGQNVTLSCEQNLNHDAMYWYRQDPGQGLRLIYYSQIVNDFQKGDIAEGYSVSREKKESFPLTVTSAQKNPTAFYLCASSQAENTEAFFGQGTRLTVV.